Each of the 26 T cell receptor beta chains below was sequenced from the same sample in a study of CD8+ T cells in alopecia areata. Stated treatment: oral pan-JAK inhibitor, 5-10 mg twice daily. Extracted RNA was reverse transcribed, and the resulting cDNA served as sequencing template. Only in-frame clones appear in the TCRdb table, and some are missing; sequencing was by immunoSEQ multiplex PCR. The table has 200,000 to 250,000 clones, around 57% seen once. The sample consisted of CD4+ T cells sorted from blood, taken at week 4, from a patient treated with tofacitinib. The receptor set was obtained from a human donor with alopecia areata.

J is TRBJ1-1 and V is TRBV6-1; D ambiguous. This CDR3 region has 14 residues. Germline loops: CDR1 MNHNS, CDR2 SASEGT. V lost 4 bases, J lost 0 bases, and 9 bases lay in between. CDR3 amino acids: CASSVIAMNTEAFF. In DNA form, the CDR3 reads TGTGCCAGCAGTGTAATAGCCATGAACACTGAAGCTTTCTTT.

CDR3: CAIRTSGTDTQYF. As DNA, the CDR3 is TGTGCCATCAGGACTAGCGGCACAGATACGCAGTATTTT. The rearrangement uses TRBV10-3 and TRBJ2-3; 8 bases are shared with TRBD2. Germline loops: CDR1 ENHRY, CDR2 SYGVKD. Unmatched junction bases numbered 0, after V lost 6 bases and J lost 1 base. This CDR3 region has 13 residues.

This chain uses TRBV7-2 with TRBJ1-4, with D possibly being TRBD1 (6 bases). Trimming stripped 11 bases from V and 7 bases from J, with 14 bases between. Germline-derived CDR1 and CDR2 are SGHTA and FQGNSA. The length of the CDR3 is 12 residues. As DNA, the CDR3 is TGTGCCTCCCAAGGGGGGGGTGAAAAACTGTTTTTT. This gives the protein CASQGGGEKLFF.

The rearrangement uses TRBV29-1 and TRBJ1-2, with 8 bases fitting TRBD1. Germline V CDR1 and CDR2: SQVTM, ANQGSEA. Trimming took 5 bases from V and 0 from J; bases not matched to a gene: 8. The CDR3 covers 15 residues. DNA for the CDR3: TGCAGCGTTTGGCAGGGGGCGGTTTCTAACTATGGCTACACCTTC. This sequence encodes CSVWQGAVSNYGYTF.

This clone showed up just a few times. The genes are TRBV30 and TRBJ1-1, with D possibly TRBD1 on 5 matching bases. This CDR3 is 14 amino acids long. Trimming pared 3 bases from V and 4 bases from J, leaving 15 bases between. Per germline, CDR1 GTSNPN and CDR2 SVGIG (reference sequence). The CDR3 DNA sequence: TGTGCCTGGAGGTCATCCTTGGGACGCACTGAAGCTTTCTTT. Its translation is CAWRSSLGRTEAFF.

CDR3 sequence: CAWSNPGTGEQPQHF. CDR3 bases: TGTGCCTGGAGTAACCCAGGGACAGGGGAGCAGCCCCAGCATTTT. V usage is TRBV30 and J usage is TRBJ1-5, with TRBD1 identical over 10 bases. Per germline, CDR1 GTSNPN and CDR2 SVGIG (reference sequence). This CDR3 comprises 15 residues. The V gene end was trimmed by 2 bases and the J gene end by 7 bases; junction bases not matched to a gene: 8.

The CDR3 DNA sequence: TGTGCCAGCACCCCAGGTTTGGGGGACAGACCCTACAATGAGCAGTTCTTC. Translation gives CASTPGLGDRPYNEQFF. The V gene is TRBV5-6, the J gene TRBJ2-1; 7 bases fit TRBD1. V trimming: 6 bases; J trimming: 2 bases; junction bases outside the gene matches: 14. CDR1 is SGHDT and CDR2 is YYEEEE in the germline V gene. The CDR3 is 17 amino acids.

J is TRBJ2-7 and V is TRBV5-6; D gene ambiguous. Looked up from germline, CDR1 is SGHDT and CDR2 is YYEEEE. V dropped 3 bases and J dropped 5 bases, with 6 bases sitting between them. This CDR3 is built from 11 residues. This CDR3 is CASSWGHEQYF. The DNA of the CDR3 is TGTGCCAGCAGCTGGGGTCACGAGCAGTACTTC.

The chain employs TRBV6-5 and TRBJ1-1, with D maybe TRBD1 (6 bases). The CDR3 has 14 residues. Between the trimmed V and J ends, which lost 7 bases and 8 bases, there was a span of 20 bases. CDR1 is MNHEY, CDR2 SVGAGI, per germline. The CDR3 DNA is TGTGCCAGCACATTCGATACTCAAGGGGGGGAAGCTTTCTTT. As protein: CASTFDTQGGEAFF.

This clone was detected only a few times. The chain combines TRBV4-1 with TRBJ2-2; D is unclear. Between the trimmed V and J ends, which lost 2 bases and 7 bases, there was a span of 11 bases. Germline lookup yields CDR1 MGHRA and CDR2 YSYEKL. This CDR3 spans 14 amino acids. The DNA of the CDR3 is TGCGCCAGCAGCCAACCGACTCGCGGCGGGGAGCTGTTTTTT. Its protein is CASSQPTRGGELFF.

The rearrangement links TRBV29-1 to TRBJ1-2; 8 nucleotides match TRBD1. This CDR3 spans 13 amino acids. Unmatched junction bases numbered 7, after V lost 4 bases and J lost 6 bases. Germline V CDR1 and CDR2: SQVTM, ANQGSEA. In DNA, the CDR3 is TGCAGCGTTGGAAGTGGACAGGGCGATGGCTACACCTTC. The encoded protein is CSVGSGQGDGYTF.

CDR3 sequence reads: CAWSLGTVNTEAFF. CDR3 DNA: TGTGCCTGGAGTCTTGGGACAGTCAACACTGAAGCTTTCTTT. This sequence joins TRBV30 and TRBJ1-1, with 7 bases aligning to TRBD1. This CDR3 has 14 residues. V lost 2 bases, J lost 2 bases, and 5 bases stayed unmatched. Germline V gives CDR1 GTSNPN, CDR2 SVGIG (reference sequence).

The chain joins TRBV19 to TRBJ1-5; 9 bases map to TRBD1. Losses at the gene ends were 5 bases for V and 7 bases for J; bases not matched to a gene: 9. Per germline, CDR1 LNHDA and CDR2 SQIVND (reference sequence). The CDR3 has 15 residues. CDR3 amino acids: CASSREDRGIQPQHF. CDR3 in DNA: TGTGCCAGTAGTCGAGAGGACAGGGGAATCCAGCCCCAGCATTTT.

DNA for the CDR3: TGTGCCAGCAGCCCTCGGGGCACTAGCACTGAAGCTTTCTTT. Translated, it gives CASSPRGTSTEAFF. The chain carries TRBV11-2 and TRBJ1-1, with D possibly matching TRBD1 (5 bases). The V end lost 5 bases, the J end lost 4 bases, and 14 bases lay between the germline ends. The CDR3 contains 14 residues. Germline V gene sequence: CDR1 SGHAT, CDR2 FQNNGV.

The CDR3 loop is CASSLRPSTDTQYF. The CDR3 DNA is TGTGCCAGCAGCCTAAGACCCAGCACAGATACGCAGTATTTT. This rearrangement joins TRBV7-2 to TRBJ2-3; D is unclear. The V end lost 5 bases, the J end lost 0 bases, and 9 bases lay between the germline ends. Germline V CDR1 and CDR2: SGHTA, FQGNSA. The CDR3 is 14 amino acids.

This clone has a handful of counts. The chain has TRBV10-3 and TRBJ2-1; a possible D gene is TRBD1 (6 bases). V lost 3 bases and J 7 bases, leaving 7 bases between the germline ends. This CDR3 spans 12 amino acids. Germline V CDR1 and CDR2: ENHRY, SYGVKD. The CDR3 DNA reads as TGTGCCATCAGTGACACAGGGAATGAGCAGTTCTTC. It yields the protein CAISDTGNEQFF.

The chain is built from TRBV6-5 and TRBJ1-1, with no clear D. V was clipped by 3 bases and J by 0 bases, with 11 bases between them. In germline, CDR1 is MNHEY, CDR2 SVGAGI. The CDR3 spans 15 residues. The CDR3 spells CASSYSLDLNTEAFF. The CDR3 region has the DNA TGTGCCAGCAGTTATTCTCTTGACTTGAACACTGAAGCTTTCTTT.

The chain's CDR3 is CSVLAGGPGDTQYF. The CDR3 nucleotides read TGCAGCGTCTTAGCGGGGGGGCCGGGAGATACGCAGTATTTT. V usage is TRBV29-1 and J usage is TRBJ2-3; 11 bases are a match to TRBD2. Trimming at V came to 6 bases and at J to 5 bases, leaving 7 bases not matched to a gene. CDR3 length: 14 amino acids. Germline V gene lookup returns CDR1 SQVTM and CDR2 ANQGSEA.

The V and J genes are TRBV14 and TRBJ1-1; 8 bases are shared with TRBD1. CDR1 is SGHDN and CDR2 is FVKESK in the germline V gene. This CDR3 spans 13 amino acids. V dropped 4 bases and J dropped 5; count of bases not matched to a gene: 3. CDR3 nucleotide sequence: TGTGCCAGCAGCCTTGGACAGGGAACTGAAGCTTTCTTT. Residues: CASSLGQGTEAFF.

Remarks on this clone: At one boundary the junction diverges from the germline segment, which might be a read error. The chain joins TRBV18 to TRBJ1-1; D may be TRBD1 (5 bases). Germline CDR1 is KGHSH and CDR2 is LQKENI. CDR3 length: 11 residues. This chain's CDR3 is CASSPGQKSVF. DNA of the CDR3: TGTGCCAGCTCACCGGGGCAGAAATCGGTCTTT.

This clone has just a few counts. V and J are TRBV2 and TRBJ2-1, with D possibly TRBD2 on 6 matching bases. V shed 3 bases and J shed 1 base, with 13 bases lying between them. CDR3 length equals 16 residues. The germline gives CDR1 SNHLY, CDR2 FYNNEI. The CDR3 here is CASSDKAGQSYNEQFF. The CDR3 DNA reads TGTGCCAGCAGTGATAAGGCGGGGCAATCCTACAATGAGCAGTTCTTC.

V is TRBV9 and J is TRBJ1-2; D unresolved. The V gene's germline CDR1 is SGDLS and CDR2 YYNGEE. The length of the CDR3 is 13 residues. Trimming removed 0 bases from V and 0 bases from J, with 3 bases in between. The CDR3 bases are TGTGCCAGCAGCGTAGGAGCTAACTATGGCTACACCTTC. Translating gives CASSVGANYGYTF.

This clone turned up a few times. This rearrangement joins TRBV19 to TRBJ1-6, with 8 bases identical to TRBD1. The CDR3 is made up of 12 amino acids. The junction had 5 bases not matched to a gene; V was cut back by 4 bases and J by 15 bases. The germline CDR1 and CDR2 sequences are LNHDA and SQIVND (reference sequence). The DNA of the CDR3 is TGTGCCAGTAGTACTGCAGGGGGCATCCTCCACTTT. Translating gives CASSTAGGILHF.

V and J are TRBV6-5 and TRBJ1-2; no reliable D call. V dropped 4 bases and J dropped 1 base, with 16 bases sitting between them. This CDR3 region has 16 residues. From germline, CDR1 is MNHEY and CDR2 SVGAGI. CDR3 in amino acids: CASSSGASIHNYGYTF. In nucleotides, the CDR3 is TGTGCCAGCAGTTCCGGAGCTAGTATTCATAACTATGGCTACACCTTC.

The chain joins TRBV5-1 to TRBJ2-3; 9 nucleotides line up with TRBD2. The length of the CDR3 is 16 residues. Germline trimming cut 0 bases from V and 0 bases from J; bases unmatched to any gene: 2. Germline CDR1 and CDR2: SGHRS and YFSETQ. In DNA, the CDR3 is TGCGCCAGCAGCTTGGGACTAGCGGATAGCACAGATACGCAGTATTTT. Residues: CASSLGLADSTDTQYF.

V usage is TRBV29-1 and J usage is TRBJ2-5; D is perhaps TRBD1 (5 bases). CDR1 and CDR2 from the germline V gene are SQVTM and ANQGSEA. V gave up 5 bases and J gave up 1 base, with 11 bases separating them. The CDR3 loop spans 13 amino acids. The CDR3 region is CSVSGALQETQYF. CDR3 sequence (DNA): TGCAGCGTTTCTGGGGCCCTCCAAGAGACCCAGTACTTC. Combining the CDR3 with reference TRBV29-1 and TRBJ2-5 gives the whole variable domain SAVISQKPSRDICQRGTSLTIQCQVDSQVTMMFWYRQQPGQSLTLIATANQGSEATYESGFVIDKFPISRPNLTFSTLTVSNMSPEDSSIYLCSVSGALQETQYFGPGTRLLVL.